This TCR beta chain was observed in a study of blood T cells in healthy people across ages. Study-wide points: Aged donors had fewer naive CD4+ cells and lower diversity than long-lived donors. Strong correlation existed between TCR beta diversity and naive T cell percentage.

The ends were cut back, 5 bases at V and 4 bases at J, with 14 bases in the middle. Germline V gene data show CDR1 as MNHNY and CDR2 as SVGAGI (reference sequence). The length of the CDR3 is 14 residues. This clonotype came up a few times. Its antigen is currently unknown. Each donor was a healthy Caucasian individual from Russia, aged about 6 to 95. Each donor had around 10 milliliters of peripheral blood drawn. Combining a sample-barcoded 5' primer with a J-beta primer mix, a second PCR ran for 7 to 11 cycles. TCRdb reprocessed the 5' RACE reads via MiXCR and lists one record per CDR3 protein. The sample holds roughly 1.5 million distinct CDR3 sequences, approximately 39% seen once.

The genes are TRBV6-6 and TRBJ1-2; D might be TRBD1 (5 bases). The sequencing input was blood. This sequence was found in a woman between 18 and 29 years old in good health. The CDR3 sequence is CASSHTTVGYGYTF. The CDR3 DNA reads TGTGCCAGCAGTCACACGACAGTCGGCTATGGCTACACCTTC.